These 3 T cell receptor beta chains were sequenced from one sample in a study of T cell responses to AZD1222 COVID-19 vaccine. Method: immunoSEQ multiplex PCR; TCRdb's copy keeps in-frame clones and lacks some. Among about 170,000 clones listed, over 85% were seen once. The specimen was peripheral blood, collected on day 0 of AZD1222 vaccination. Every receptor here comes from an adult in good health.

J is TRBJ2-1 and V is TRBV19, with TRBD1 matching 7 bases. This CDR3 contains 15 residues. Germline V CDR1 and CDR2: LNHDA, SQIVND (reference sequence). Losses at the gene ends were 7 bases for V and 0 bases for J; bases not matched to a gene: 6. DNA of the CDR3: TGTGCCAGTACCCACAGGGGTCGCTCCTACAATGAGCAGTTCTTC. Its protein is CASTHRGRSYNEQFF.

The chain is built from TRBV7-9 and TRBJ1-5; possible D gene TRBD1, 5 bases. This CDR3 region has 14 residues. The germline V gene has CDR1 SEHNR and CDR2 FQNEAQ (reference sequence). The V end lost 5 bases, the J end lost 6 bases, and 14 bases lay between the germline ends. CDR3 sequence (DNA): TGTGCCAGCAGCCCCCGAGGGGCCGGTCAGCCCCAGCATTTT. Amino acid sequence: CASSPRGAGQPQHF.

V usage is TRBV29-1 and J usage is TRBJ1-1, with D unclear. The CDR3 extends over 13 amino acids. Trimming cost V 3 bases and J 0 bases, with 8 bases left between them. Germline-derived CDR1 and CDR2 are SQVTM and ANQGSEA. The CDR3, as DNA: TGCAGCGTTGATGGGTGGGTGAACACTGAAGCTTTCTTT. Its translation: CSVDGWVNTEAFF.